The next 26 T cell receptor beta chains were all read from a single sample in a study of CD8 T cells in ankylosing spondylitis. TCRdb itself ran the 5' RACE reads through MiXCR, one entry per CDR3 protein. Of 150,000 or so distinct CDR3 sequences listed, about 32% are singletons. Specimen: synovial fluid, either unsorted or a sorted T cell fraction (not recorded which). The source of these receptors is a male donor with ankylosing spondylitis.

In this sample, this clonotype turned up a few times. The chain employs TRBV20-1 and TRBJ2-7, with D possibly called TRBD1 or TRBD2 (5 bases each). The V end was cut by 6 bases, the J end by 6 bases, with 21 bases between. The germline V gene has CDR1 DFQATT and CDR2 SNEGSKA (reference sequence). The CDR3 sequence is 14 residues long. The CDR3 protein is CSAPADGKGREQYF. The CDR3 coding sequence is TGCAGTGCCCCTGCTGATGGGAAGGGACGCGAGCAGTACTTC.

In this sample, this clonotype turned up once. V and J are TRBV29-1 and TRBJ1-1; TRBD1 might be the D (5 bases). The CDR3 contains 12 residues. The germline gives CDR1 SQVTM, CDR2 ANQGSEA. V gave up 1 base and J gave up 10 bases, with 13 bases separating them. The CDR3 bases are TGCAGCGTTGAAGCTGGTGCCGGGGGAGCTTTCTTT. This translates into CSVEAGAGGAFF.

This clonotype appeared many times. The rearrangement joins TRBV15 to TRBJ2-3, with no clear D. Per the germline V gene, CDR1 is LNHNV and CDR2 is YYDKDF (reference sequence). This CDR3 has 18 amino acids. V lost 0 bases, J lost 2 bases, and 18 bases lay in between. The CDR3 bases are TGTGCCACCAGCAGAGATTTGAGGCGGAGAGAGAACACAGATACGCAGTATTTT. This encodes CATSRDLRRRENTDTQYF.

V usage is TRBV29-1 and J usage is TRBJ1-2; 7 bases fit TRBD1. Trimming cost V 6 bases and J 3 bases; bases outside gene matches: 4. CDR3 size: 12 residues. Germline V gene data show CDR1 as SQVTM and CDR2 as ANQGSEA. CDR3 sequence: CSVFTGDYGYTF. The CDR3 DNA reads TGCAGCGTCTTTACAGGGGACTATGGCTACACCTTC.

This clonotype was counted only a few times. The chain has TRBV28 and TRBJ1-3; D gene uncertain. The CDR3 has 16 residues. V was trimmed by 5 bases and J by 0 bases, leaving 14 bases between them. Germline-derived CDR1 and CDR2 are MDHEN and SYDVKM. CDR3 nucleotide sequence: TGTGCCAGCAGTGCCGGTCGGCGGCGCTCTGGAAACACCATATATTTT. Its protein is CASSAGRRRSGNTIYF. The entire variable domain, with the rest obtained from reference TRBV28 and TRBJ1-3, is as follows: DVKVTQSSRYLVKRTGEKVFLECVQDMDHENMFWYRQDPGLGLRLIYFSYDVKMKEKGDIPEGYSVSREKKERFSLILESASTNQTSMYLCASSAGRRRSGNTIYFGEGSWLTVV.

J is TRBJ2-3 and V is TRBV28, with a tentative D call TRBD1 (6 bases). V shed 8 bases and J shed 4 bases, with 16 bases lying between them. Germline V CDR1 and CDR2: MDHEN, SYDVKM. This CDR3 contains 14 residues. The CDR3 DNA is TGTGCCAGCGGCATATTACAGGGAGCAGATACGCAGTATTTT. Amino acids: CASGILQGADTQYF.

This clonotype showed up just a few times. V is TRBV5-1 and J is TRBJ2-3; D gene unclear. CDR3 length: 15 amino acids. V was shortened by 6 bases and J by 0 bases, with 14 bases between the two germline ends. Germline V gene data show CDR1 as SGHRS and CDR2 as YFSETQ. The CDR3 bases are TGCGCCAGCACACCGGGCGTGAAGAGCACAGATACGCAGTATTTT. This gives the protein CASTPGVKSTDTQYF.

This clonotype was recorded a few times. V usage is TRBV5-1 and J usage is TRBJ2-5; D unclear. V was clipped by 4 bases and J by 2 bases, with 9 bases between them. The CDR3 sequence is 13 residues long. Germline V gives CDR1 SGHRS, CDR2 YFSETQ. CDR3 protein: CASSATPQETQYF. CDR3 nucleotide sequence: TGCGCCAGCAGCGCGACACCTCAAGAGACCCAGTACTTC.

The rearrangement links TRBV7-2 to TRBJ2-3; 8 nucleotides agree with TRBD2. CDR1 and CDR2 from the germline V gene are SGHTA and FQGNSA. The CDR3 is 15 amino acids. Losses at the gene ends were 4 bases for V and 4 bases for J; bases not matched to a gene: 7. The CDR3 bases are TGTGCCAGCAGCTCCCGGGGGGGCTGGTCAGATACGCAGTATTTT. Protein product: CASSSRGGWSDTQYF.

The rearrangement links TRBV20-1 to TRBJ1-1; D is unclear. With 2 bases removed from V and 2 bases from J, the gap between germline ends came to 15 bases. This CDR3 region has 15 residues. The germline V gene encodes CDR1 DFQATT and CDR2 SNEGSKA (reference sequence). CDR3 bases: TGCAGTGCTAGATCCGTCATAGGGCTCAACACTGAAGCTTTCTTT. Encoded protein: CSARSVIGLNTEAFF.

The sample holds a few counts of this clonotype. The gene calls are TRBV7-9 and TRBJ1-2; 9 nucleotides line up with TRBD1. The CDR3 totals 14 residues. With V trimmed by 3 bases and J by 5 bases, 4 bases remained unmatched. The germline V gene has CDR1 SEHNR and CDR2 FQNEAQ (reference sequence). In nucleotides, the CDR3 is TGTGCCAGCAGCTTCATGACAGGGGGATATGGCTACACCTTC. Its translation is CASSFMTGGYGYTF. Full variable domain (missing parts from reference TRBV7-9 and TRBJ1-2): DTGVSQNPRHKITKRGQNVTFRCDPISEHNRLYWYRQTLGQGPEFLTYFQNEAQLEKSRLLSDRFSAERPKGSFSTLEIQRTEQGDSAMYLCASSFMTGGYGYTFGSGTRLTVV.

This clonotype was recorded at least ten times. V usage is TRBV12-3 or TRBV12-4 and J usage is TRBJ2-1, with no clear D. This CDR3 spans 16 amino acids. The V end lost 1 base, the J end lost 3 bases, and 13 bases lay between the germline ends. The CDR3 bases are TGTGCCAGCAGTTTAGTGAGGCCCGCCGACTACAATGAGCAGTTCTTC. It yields the protein CASSLVRPADYNEQFF.

The rearrangement uses TRBV20-1 and TRBJ2-1; 10 bases line up with TRBD2. The trim removed 6 bases at V and 9 bases at J, leaving 11 bases unmatched. Germline assignment: CDR1 DFQATT and CDR2 SNEGSKA (reference sequence). The CDR3 is 14 amino acids. The CDR3, as DNA: TGCAGTGCCCCCGTAGGACTAGCGGAATCTGAGCAGTTCTTC. Residues: CSAPVGLAESEQFF.

The table lists this clonotype with many counts. The CDR3, as DNA: TGTGCCAGCAGTTCCCAAAGTTACGAGCAGTACTTC. This codes for CASSSQSYEQYF. The genes are TRBV6-2 or TRBV6-3 and TRBJ2-7; the D is unclear. Germline V gene sequence: CDR1 MNHEY, CDR2 SVGEGT. The CDR3 sequence is 12 residues long. V dropped 4 bases and J dropped 4 bases, with 8 bases sitting between them.

J is TRBJ2-1 and V is TRBV20-1; D perhaps matches TRBD1 (5 bases). This CDR3 region has 16 residues. Germline lookup yields CDR1 DFQATT and CDR2 SNEGSKA (reference sequence). The V end lost 2 bases, the J end lost 8 bases, and 22 bases lay between the germline ends. The CDR3 region has the DNA TGCAGTGCTAGACCCGTGGGGCGTCCTTCGTTGGATGAGCAGTTCTTC. Translating it yields CSARPVGRPSLDEQFF.

This clonotype has a single count. This sequence joins TRBV6-2 or TRBV6-3 and TRBJ2-2; 8 bases are shared with TRBD1. The CDR3 runs 16 residues. J was trimmed by 3 bases and V by 2 bases; bases with no gene match: 5. Germline values: CDR1 MNHEY, CDR2 SVGEGT. The CDR3 loop reads CASSYPQGGYTGELFF. The CDR3 region has the DNA TGTGCCAGCAGTTACCCACAGGGGGGATACACCGGGGAGCTGTTTTTT.

The chain combines TRBV6-4 with TRBJ2-2, with D hard to call. The length of the CDR3 is 16 residues. Deletions cut 6 bases from V and 7 bases from J, with 21 bases between. Germline V gene data show CDR1 as MRHNA and CDR2 as SNTAGT. CDR3 residues: CASSEFLPDPDGELFF. In DNA form, the CDR3 reads TGTGCCAGCAGCGAATTCTTGCCCGATCCTGACGGGGAGCTGTTTTTT.

The chain joins TRBV19 to TRBJ1-2; 11 bases align to TRBD1. V trimming: 4 bases; J trimming: 4 bases; junction bases outside the gene matches: 5. Per the germline V gene, CDR1 is LNHDA and CDR2 is SQIVND (reference sequence). There are 15 residues in the CDR3. In DNA form, the CDR3 reads TGTGCCAGTAGTACCGGGACAGGGGGAAGCTATGGCTACACCTTC. Translating it yields CASSTGTGGSYGYTF.

This clonotype was found many times. This chain connects TRBV12-3 or TRBV12-4 to TRBJ1-2; D gene ambiguous. Deletions cut 3 bases from V and 8 bases from J, with 16 bases between. This CDR3 is built from 14 residues. CDR3: CASSFPPLWWGYTF. CDR3 nucleotide sequence: TGTGCCAGCAGTTTCCCCCCCCTTTGGTGGGGCTACACCTTC.

V usage is TRBV6-4 and J usage is TRBJ2-3; 8 bases align to TRBD2. Germline V lookup: CDR1 MRHNA, CDR2 SNTAGT. The CDR3 spans 15 residues. With V trimmed by 4 bases and J by 2 bases, 5 bases remained unmatched. CDR3 bases: TGTGCCAGCAGTGGAGCAGCGGGGGCCACAGATACGCAGTATTTT. Protein: CASSGAAGATDTQYF.

The chain uses TRBV20-1 and TRBJ2-7; D is possibly TRBD2 (6 bases). This CDR3 has 14 amino acids. Trimming removed 5 bases at V and 2 bases at J, with 16 bases between. CDR1 and CDR2 (germline): DFQATT, SNEGSKA (reference sequence). CDR3 region: CSAPGGFHAYEQYF. The CDR3 nucleotides are TGCAGTGCTCCCGGGGGTTTTCATGCCTACGAGCAGTACTTC.

The count of this clonotype is one. The J gene is TRBJ2-7, the V gene TRBV20-1; D might be TRBD2 (5 bases). This CDR3 is built from 12 residues. Trimming shortened V by 4 bases and J by 4 bases, and 11 bases separated the two germline ends. Per the germline V gene, CDR1 is DFQATT and CDR2 is SNEGSKA (reference sequence). CDR3 DNA: TGCAGTGCTATGCCAGCGGAGTACGAGCAGTACTTC. It encodes CSAMPAEYEQYF.

This chain uses TRBV5-6 with TRBJ2-3; TRBD1 matches 7 bases. Looked up from germline, CDR1 is SGHDT and CDR2 is YYEEEE. Trimming removed 4 bases from V and 2 bases from J; junction bases left unmatched: 13. There are 17 residues in the CDR3. The CDR3 sequence: CASSLLPGTAYTDTQYF. Written as DNA, the CDR3 is TGTGCCAGCAGCCTGCTACCCGGGACAGCATACACAGATACGCAGTATTTT. The complete variable domain, with remaining parts taken from reference TRBV5-6 and TRBJ2-3, reads DAGVTQSPTHLIKTRGQQVTLRCSPKSGHDTVSWYQQALGQGPQFIFQYYEEEERQRGNFPDRFSGHQFPNYSSELNVNALLLGDSALYLCASSLLPGTAYTDTQYFGPGTRLTVL.

The V call is TRBV25-1, the J call TRBJ2-1, with D possibly being TRBD2 (5 bases). V lost 1 base, J lost 5 bases, and 12 bases lay in between. CDR3 size: 15 residues. Germline-derived CDR1 and CDR2 are MGHDK and SYGVNS. The CDR3 coding sequence is TGTGCCAGCAGTGAATCGGGATCCCCAAACAATGAGCAGTTCTTC. Amino acids: CASSESGSPNNEQFF.

The chain carries TRBV3-1 and TRBJ2-7; D ambiguous. V lost 1 base, J lost 7 bases, and 8 bases lay in between. This CDR3 region has 12 residues. Per germline, CDR1 LGHDT and CDR2 YNNKEL (reference sequence). The CDR3 bases are TGTGCCAGCAGCCAAGTCGGGCAAGAGCAGTACTTC. Translating gives CASSQVGQEQYF.

This clonotype showed up just a few times. The chain employs TRBV20-1 and TRBJ1-4; D gene ambiguous. Trimming removed 3 bases from V and 4 bases from J, with 9 bases in between. The CDR3 consists of 13 residues. CDR1 is DFQATT and CDR2 is SNEGSKA in the germline V gene (reference sequence). Here the CDR3 DNA reads TGCAGTGCTAGTCAAGGAATTAATGAAAAACTGTTTTTT. Protein product: CSASQGINEKLFF.